This TCR beta chain comes out of a study of T cell changes during pregnancy in multiple sclerosis. Sequenced by immunoSEQ multiplex PCR; TCRdb stores in-frame clones only, minus some. The sample lists roughly 42,000 clones; more than 85% were seen once. V lost 6 bases and J lost 4, with 11 bases in between. The CDR3 has 13 amino acids. Germline V gene sequence: CDR1 WNHNN, CDR2 SYGVQD (reference sequence). This sequence originates from a female donor in good health, enrolled as a control in a pregnancy study. Source: CD4+ T cells from peripheral blood mononuclear cells, taken in the second trimester of pregnancy. The rearrangement links TRBV10-1 to TRBJ2-3; tentatively, D is TRBD1 (6 bases). The CDR3 DNA follows: TGCGCCAGCAGCTCACAGGGTGCAGATACGCAGTATTTT. Translated, it gives CASSSQGADTQYF.